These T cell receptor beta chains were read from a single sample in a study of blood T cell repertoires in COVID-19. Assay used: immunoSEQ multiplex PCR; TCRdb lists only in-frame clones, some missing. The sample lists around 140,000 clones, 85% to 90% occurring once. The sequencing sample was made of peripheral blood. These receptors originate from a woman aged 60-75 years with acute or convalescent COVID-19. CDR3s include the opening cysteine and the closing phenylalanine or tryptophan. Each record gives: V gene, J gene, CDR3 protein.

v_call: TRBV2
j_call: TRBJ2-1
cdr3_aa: CASSPLAGIYNEQFF

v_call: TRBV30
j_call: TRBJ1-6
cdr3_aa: CAWSASSGTFYNSPLHF

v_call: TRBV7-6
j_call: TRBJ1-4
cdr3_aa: CASSSTQGRGEKLFF

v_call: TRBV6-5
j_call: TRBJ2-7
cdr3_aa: CASSYARWREQYF

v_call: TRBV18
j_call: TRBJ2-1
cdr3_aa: CASSPALAGGEQFF

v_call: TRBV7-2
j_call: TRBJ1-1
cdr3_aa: CASSPGTGSWGTEAFF

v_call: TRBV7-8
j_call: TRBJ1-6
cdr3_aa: CASSLATGGNHSPLHF

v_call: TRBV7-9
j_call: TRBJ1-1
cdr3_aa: CASSPRTGVPEAFF

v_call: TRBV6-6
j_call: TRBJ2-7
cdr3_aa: CASSSPGLANYEQYF

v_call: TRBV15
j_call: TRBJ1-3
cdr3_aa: CATSRTGAPENTIYF

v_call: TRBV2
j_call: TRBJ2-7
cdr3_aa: CASRDFGQGAEQYF

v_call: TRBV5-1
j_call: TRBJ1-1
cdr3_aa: CASRGRLGFTEAFF

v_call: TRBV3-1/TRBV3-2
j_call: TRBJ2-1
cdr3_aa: CASSLGTSGLPNEQFF

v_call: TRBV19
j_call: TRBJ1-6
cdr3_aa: CASSTAGTTINSPLHF